This TCR beta chain was identified in a study of cytomegalovirus exposure and HLA in healthy donors (dated by TCRdb to about 2017). Broadly, across the study: According to an earlier analysis of around 600 of the donors, some 180 million T cells yielded 117 million unique TCR beta sequences and 250 to 350 Gb of sequence data. An early release covering some 640 HLA-typed donors comprised roughly 300 gigabases of sequencing data and tens of millions of unique TCR sequences. Among the roughly 400 genotyped donors, approximately 76% belonged to the genetic ancestry cluster associated with self-reported Caucasian donors. The study aimed to test whether signatures of past pathogen exposure could be identified by cataloging public T cell receptors. The T cell repertoires of several hundred subjects were profiled by immunosequencing and related to cytomegalovirus serostatus. In addition to the first cohort of 666 subjects, a separate validation cohort of 120 different subjects was used. To predict cytomegalovirus infection status, the study combined high-throughput TCR immunosequencing, statistical association of individual TCRs with disease status, and machine learning. In a later analysis, previously published TCR beta repertoires from 666 donors were re-analyzed and high-resolution HLA genotyping was added so that TCR occurrence patterns could be studied. The later analysis used no new phenotypic data to find candidate immune exposures, relying instead on TCR beta sequences and their occurrence across donors. An earlier analysis of several hundred of the donors applied high-throughput TCR beta sequencing to assess whether each TCR beta V gene segment acted as functional or pseudogenic. Donor age, sex, ethnicity and CMV serostatus were compiled together with the repertoire data. A later genetic analysis took genome-wide SNP genotypes for about 55% of the 666 donors and used that subset as a discovery cohort. Every discovery cohort repertoire had been produced on one sequencing platform. Class I and class II HLA loci were covered by the typing at four-digit resolution. The number of donors typed differed by locus, with 629-630 for A, B, C, DRB1 and DQB1, 522 for DQA1, 600 to 610 for DPA1, and approximately 470 for DPB1. About five DR-DQ haplotypes were handled as single units for association and clustering, since linkage in the cohort was strong. Across around 400 genotyped donors of the cohort, an average of approximately 220,000 unique TCR beta nucleotide sequences per donor were sequenced, and approximately 19% of those sequences were non-productive.

The method behind the library was the immunoSEQ multiplex PCR assay. A mixture of 60 forward primers for TCR Vbeta segments and 13 reverse primers for TCR Jbeta segments was used in the multiplex PCR. The CDR3 region of rearranged TCR beta genes was amplified from genomic DNA with a multiplex PCR assay. Amplified TCR beta libraries were sequenced as 87-base-pair reads on the Illumina HiSeq System. Concerning the study's data processing: In a later analysis, some 80 million unique TCR beta chains were counted across the approximately 670 repertoires, and around 11 million of these chains were shared by at least two donors. A nearest-neighbor algorithm error-corrected the raw reads and collapsed the reads into unique sequences, merging closely related sequences to remove PCR and sequencing errors. CDR3 sequences were aligned to IMGT reference sequences to assign V, D and J gene segments. For a sequence to be retained, a match of at least six nucleotides was required to both a V gene segment and a J gene segment. A rearrangement counted as productive if the CDR3 had no stop codons and remained in frame with V and J, and every other rearrangement counted as non-productive. Following IMGT convention, CDR3 was defined as the stretch from the second conserved V-encoded cysteine up to the conserved J-encoded phenylalanine. In an earlier analysis of roughly 610 of the donors, sequences lacking an unambiguous match to a single V gene segment were excluded. In an earlier analysis of 450 to 750 of the donors, a V segment was called functional when productive rearrangements were above 56.7%, and segregating when the standard deviation between donors exceeded 5%. A statistical classification framework was built to diagnose cytomegalovirus status from the catalog of TCR beta chain sequences. In a later analysis, TCR nucleotide sequences were compared against IMGT/GENE-DB human TR gene sequences so that V and J genes could be assigned. Using the TCRdist pipeline, a later analysis assigned CDR3 sequences along with most-parsimonious VDJ recombination scenarios. A later analysis defined each TCR beta chain by its CDR3 amino acid sequence plus V-gene family, and excluded reads lacking a unique V-gene family. A later analysis removed 550 to 700 highly shared, low-generation-probability nucleotide sequences to deal with suspected cross-contamination and a sequencing artifact. In a later analysis, a clonal expansion index for each public chain was calculated from normalized within-repertoire ranks of inferred template counts. In a later analysis, generation probabilities were computed using a VDJ recombination model fitted to out-of-frame rearrangements, and the results were checked against IGoR. In a later analysis, TCR-TCR, TCR-HLA and TCR-CMV co-occurrence was scored with hypergeometric tests, and a repertoire-size bias correction was applied to TCR pairs. False discovery rates were estimated in a later analysis by permuting HLA or CMV assignments 20 times. In a later analysis, co-occurring TCRs were grouped with DBSCAN, and TCRdist sequence similarity was added when clustering was performed within HLA-allele-positive subsets. Repertoires with fewer than 30,000 or more than 120,000 public chains were left out of co-occurrence clustering, as were five repertoires with anomalous nucleotide sharing. What TCRdb holds here is the immuneACCESS table cut down to in-frame rearrangements. Part of the clones is not present; checked against another copy, under half of the missing clones reflect an unresolved V gene, and the others are unexplained. V and J calls and clone size are copied from that table; D and trimming were computed from the DNA. This sample holds about 200,000 clones; 79% were observed only once. Approximately 1.4% of the sample goes to the ten largest clones.

Comments on this clone: It lacks a known antigen. Within one base of it there is no much larger clone, and no base qualities were kept.

Study-wide findings and limitations: A further reported finding was that TCR beta sequences accurately predicted the HLA-A and HLA-B alleles for most subjects in the first cohort. In a later analysis, the rate of TCR association differed among HLA loci, with DRB1 alleles having the most associated TCRs and HLA-C alleles having the fewest. Compared with the approximately 710-donor mean, donors in an Asian-associated ancestry cluster had fewer N-insertions in productive TCRs, according to a later genetic analysis. In vitro tests confirmed that three of the cytomegalovirus-associated TCR beta chains recognize cytomegalovirus antigens. Cytomegalovirus status was reported to be diagnosed by the classifier with high specificity and sensitivity in both the original and validation cohorts. A later analysis found that HLA-associated TCR beta chains were more clonally expanded and had lower generation probabilities than equally common non-associated chains. When HLA alleles, especially DR and DQ, strongly co-occurred, TCR associations were difficult to assign to individual alleles. Because counts were too low, 15 to 20 rarely observed V segments, including chromosome 9 orphons, were excluded from the earlier analysis of a few hundred of the donors. Specific HLA alleles were associated with over 15,000 TCR beta sequences at a false discovery rate of 0.05 in a later analysis. A later analysis reported that several top co-occurrence clusters appeared linked to parvovirus B19, influenza, CMV and Epstein-Barr virus. The authors suggested that the approach could potentially be generalized to other disease states and immunological phenotypes. Linkage disequilibrium might explain the correlated functional status among segregating V segments, but an unknown experimental factor could not be ruled out. While some public TCRs were present in many individuals, most TCR sequences turned up only very rarely across donors. The cohort was sequenced for TCR beta chains only, and without alpha or paired-chain data the features that could be detected were limited. A group of highly shared sequence variants was considered likely to be a technical artifact of the sequencing pipeline. Most CMV-associated TCR beta chains appeared to be HLA-restricted in a later analysis, and the HLA associations seemed to be driven largely by CMV exposure. For the cohort, immune exposure information was limited to CMV serostatus. The presence/absence analyses assumed that sequencing depth was roughly uniform across donors, and that assumption may not be true. In the study, around 150 TCR beta chains were listed as associated with cytomegalovirus. In an earlier analysis of 587 of the donors, most TCR beta V segments appeared in productive rearrangements about 87% or about 30% of the time, broadly matching IMGT annotations. HLA typing was unavailable for some donors at each locus, so association tests used only the typed subset. In a later genetic analysis, a missense DCLRE1C variant was associated with V-gene and J-gene trimming of TCR beta chains, and the association was replicated in an independent cohort.

The cohort consisted of 600 or so healthy bone marrow donors. All cohort members were sampled while nominally healthy, although unrecorded immune exposures were likely present. The donor tested CMV seropositive, placing the donor among the 289 seropositive members of the cohort. Each donor provided a peripheral blood sample, and peripheral blood mononuclear cells were used for TCR beta sequencing. The Qiagen DNeasy Blood Extraction Kit was used to extract genomic DNA from the blood cell samples. The TCR was taken from a girl aged 5-17 years in good health and CMV-seropositive. The source material was PBMCs.

The bases are TGTGCCAGCTCACTAACCTTGGGACTAGCGGGGGTTGCCTGGGAGCAGTACTTC. This gives the protein CASSLTLGLAGVAWEQYF. The rearrangement joined TRBV18 to TRBJ2-7; 14 middle bases align to TRBD2. The junction shows trimming of 4 bases on V and 7 bases on J, and the gene matches do not reach 15 bases of it. The CDR3 runs 18 residues from the cysteine to the phenylalanine. Only the CDR3 region is kept as DNA, spanning 54 bases read in frame from base 1. CDR1 KGHSH and CDR2 LQKENI are derived from the germline V gene.